What follows is one T cell receptor (beta chain) and its context. The RNA input was about 0.5 to 1 ug, and it was reverse transcribed with random hexamers. With immunoSEQ multiplex PCR, TCR beta CDR3 was amplified across 54 Vbeta and 13 Jbeta. TCRdb re-derived calls from the immunoSEQ multiplex PCR reads in MiXCR, one entry per CDR3 protein. The data contain about 22,000 distinct CDR3 sequences, just under 95% of them singletons. The sample comes from a study of CD8 T cells in Susac syndrome. CDR3 length: 12 residues. Germline lookup yields CDR1 SEHNR and CDR2 FQNEAQ (reference sequence). V lost 4 bases and J 2 bases, leaving 6 bases between the germline ends. TCR beta sequences were obtained from blood CD8+ and CD4+ T cells. The TEMRA cells underwent FACS enrichment, while the CD8+ and CD4+ T cells underwent negative isolation.

This clonotype was sampled from a human donor in good health. The gene calls are TRBV7-9 and TRBJ2-7; D not certain. The sequencing sample was made of CD8+ T cells from PBMCs. The CDR3 here is CASSSDTYEQYF. The CDR3 nucleotides read TGTGCCAGCAGCTCCGATACCTACGAGCAGTACTTC.